These 11 T cell receptor beta chains share one sample of origin, sequenced in a study of metastatic and nonmetastatic thyroid tumors. Prior to thyroid surgery, none of the patients had received any treatment. Through MiXCR, TCRdb re-clonotyped the PCR reads. The table has 25,000 or so clones, around a sixth seen once. The sample was blood. Receptors originate from a female donor with papillary thyroid cancer or a benign thyroid nodule (not recorded which). Some clones in this sample may be carry-over from other donors' samples.

This rearrangement joins TRBV9 to TRBJ1-2; a possible D gene is TRBD1 (6 bases). Germline-derived CDR1 and CDR2 are SGDLS and YYNGEE. The CDR3 loop spans 17 amino acids. V gave up 4 bases and J gave up 4 bases, with 23 bases separating them. CDR3 sequence reads: CASSQSRQVGKPYGYTF. In DNA, the CDR3 is TGTGCCAGCAGCCAGTCTCGACAGGTGGGGAAACCCTATGGCTACACCTTC.

This clone showed up many times. The chain uses TRBV7-6 and TRBJ2-3, with 7 bases identical to TRBD2. J was trimmed by 2 bases and V by 5 bases; bases with no gene match: 13. The CDR3 consists of 17 residues. Germline V CDR1 and CDR2: SGHVS, FNYEAQ. The CDR3 sequence: CASSRSIAGANTDTQYF. In nucleotides, the CDR3 is TGTGCCAGCAGCCGCTCCATTGCGGGAGCGAACACAGATACGCAGTATTTT.

In its sample, this clone was seen a few times. At one end, the junction sequence differs from germline, possibly due to a read error. The rearrangement joins TRBV4-1 to TRBJ1-3, with D hard to call. Germline V gene lookup returns CDR1 MGHRA and CDR2 YSYEKL. This CDR3 is 17 amino acids long. This CDR3 is CASSHPPQEYTGNAIYF. CDR3 bases: TGCGCCAGCAGCCATCCCCCCCAGGAATACACTGGAAACGCCATATATTTT.

The sample holds many counts of this clone. CDR3 in amino acids: CASQTSGSYEQYF. In DNA form, the CDR3 reads TGCGCCAGCCAGACTAGCGGGAGTTACGAGCAGTACTTC. The chain combines TRBV5-1 with TRBJ2-7; 12 bases fit TRBD2. J was trimmed by 4 bases and V by 7 bases; bases with no gene match: 3. The germline V gene encodes CDR1 SGHRS and CDR2 YFSETQ. This CDR3 comprises 13 residues.

In its sample, this clone was seen a few times. A much larger clone lies a single base off, so this may be a read error. Other DNA sequences of this sample code for an identical CDR3. The chain carries TRBV7-9 and TRBJ1-1; D is unclear. The germline CDR1 and CDR2 sequences are SEHNR and FQNEAQ (reference sequence). Trimming removed 5 bases at V and 1 base at J, with 8 bases between. The CDR3 is 13 residues long. In DNA form, the CDR3 reads TGTGCCAGCAGCCGGACGGCGAACACTGAAGCTTTCTTT. Encoded protein: CASSRTANTEAFF.

This clone was found once. The chain recombines TRBV7-3 with TRBJ2-1, with TRBD2 matching 8 bases. The germline CDR1 and CDR2 sequences are SGHTA and FQGTGA. CDR3 size: 15 residues. V was clipped by 1 base and J by 7 bases; unmatched bases: 6. CDR3 in DNA: TGTGCCAGCAGCTTAATGGGGACTAGTGGAAATGAGCAGTTCTTC. It codes for CASSLMGTSGNEQFF.

This sequence joins TRBV6-1 and TRBJ2-7, with a possible D match to TRBD2 (5 bases). This CDR3 spans 14 amino acids. Per germline, CDR1 MNHNS and CDR2 SASEGT. V shed 2 bases and J shed 4 bases, with 12 bases lying between them. CDR3 sequence reads: CASSELPRTYEQYF. CDR3 nucleotides: TGTGCCAGCAGTGAATTACCGAGGACTTACGAGCAGTACTTC.

The J gene is TRBJ2-7, the V gene TRBV24-1, with TRBD1 as a possible D gene (7 bases). The CDR3 spans 13 residues. With 9 bases removed from V and 3 bases from J, the gap between germline ends came to 14 bases. Germline V gene data show CDR1 as KGHDR and CDR2 as SFDVKD. CDR3 in amino acids: CATGGTEDYEQYF. The DNA for the CDR3 is TGTGCCACCGGAGGGACAGAAGACTACGAGCAGTACTTC.

This clone has ten or more counts. This rearrangement joins TRBV20-1 to TRBJ1-5; D call uncertain. CDR3 length equals 12 residues. V was clipped by 6 bases and J by 0 bases, with 6 bases between them. CDR1 is DFQATT, CDR2 SNEGSKA, per germline (reference sequence). The CDR3 loop is CSAGVSNQPQHF. The DNA of the CDR3 is TGCAGTGCCGGAGTTAGCAATCAGCCCCAGCATTTT.

By share of the sample, this clone is medium-sized. The chain combines TRBV28 with TRBJ2-7; TRBD1 aligns across 8 bases. Germline V gives CDR1 MDHEN, CDR2 SYDVKM. This CDR3 region has 14 residues. Trimming took 2 bases from V and 2 from J; bases not matched to a gene: 2. CDR3 amino acids: CASSLRQGTYEQYF. CDR3 coding DNA: TGTGCCAGCAGTTTAAGACAGGGGACCTACGAGCAGTACTTC.

This clone was observed at least ten times. Sequence at one end of the junction differs from germline and may be a read error. J is TRBJ1-2 and V is TRBV6-1; D possibly corresponds to TRBD1 (5 bases). The CDR3 extends over 12 amino acids. CDR1 is MNHNS and CDR2 is SASEGT in the germline V gene. This CDR3 reads CASSEGWGGQVF. For the CDR3, the DNA is TGTGCCAGCAGTGAAGGATGGGGCGGTCAAGTCTTC.